The 3 T cell receptor beta chains below were found in one sample sequenced in a study of CD4 and CD8 cells across lung adenocarcinoma regions. TCRdb ran MiXCR on the PCR reads and lists one entry per CDR3 protein. The profile shows about 3,400 distinct CDR3 sequences, about 62% of them singletons. Material for sequencing was CD8+ T cells from the margin of a lung tumor. The receptor source for this set is a female donor with lung adenocarcinoma. The CD4 and CD8 labels of this study may be unreliable.

The V gene is TRBV6-1, the J gene TRBJ2-3, with unresolved D. TRBJ2-5 explains the end of the DNA better; the J call may be wrong. The germline V gene encodes CDR1 MNHNS and CDR2 SASEGT. The CDR3 has 13 residues. The CDR3 DNA follows: TGTGCCAGCAGTACCCCCTACCAAGAGACCCAGTACTTC. It codes for CASSTPYQETQYF.

About this clonotype itself: The germline gene is not matched at one end of the junction; a read error may be the cause. The CDR3: CARGLGDRDQETQYF. The CDR3 region has the DNA TGTGCCAGGGGGCTCGGGGACCGAGACCAAGAGACGCAGTACTTC. V usage is TRBV6-1 and J usage is TRBJ2-5; either TRBD1 or TRBD2 may supply D (5 bases each). Germline V gene lookup returns CDR1 MNHNS and CDR2 SASEGT. CDR3 length: 15 amino acids.

The chain joins TRBV6-1 to TRBJ2-1, with 13 bases aligning to TRBD2. The end of the DNA fits TRBJ2-7 better, so the J call may be wrong. The CDR3 loop spans 17 amino acids. Germline-derived CDR1 and CDR2 are MNHNS and SASEGT. CDR3 bases: TGTGCCAGCAGGGCCTTGAGACTAGCGGGGGGATTCTACGAGCAGTACTTC. It is translated as CASRALRLAGGFYEQYF.